Presented here are 2 T cell receptor beta chains from one specimen sequenced in a study of control samples from healthy donors and cancer patients (TCRdb year 2020). Library method: the immunoSEQ multiplex PCR assay. TCRdb carries this immuneACCESS record with in-frame sequences only. Its versions omit some clonotypes, under half of them owing to an unresolved V gene in the studies checked, with the rest unexplained. For this sample the table gives roughly 370,000 clones, of which around nine tenths were detected only once. Approximately 6.3% of the sample lies in the top ten. Material for sequencing was PBMCs. These receptors originate from a man in his forties with head and neck cancer.

Here the CDR3 reads CASTGGTAVHEQYF. Here the CDR3 DNA reads TGTGCCAGTACCGGGGGGACGGCAGTCCACGAGCAGTACTTC. The genes are TRBV18 and TRBJ2-7, with TRBD2 matching over 7 bases. Trimming at V came to 9 bases and at J to 5 bases, leaving 13 bases not matched to a gene. Germline CDR1 reads KGHSH; CDR2 reads LQKENI. The CDR3 loop spans 14 amino acids.

CDR3 in amino acids: CASGPAGGAGELFF. The DNA for the CDR3 is TGTGCCAGCGGGCCGGCGGGCGGTGCCGGGGAGCTGTTTTTT. V and J are TRBV7-3 and TRBJ2-2; possibly TRBD2 for D (5 bases). CDR3 size: 14 residues. The germline V and J ends were trimmed by 8 bases and 6 bases, with 16 bases remaining between them. The germline V gene has CDR1 SGHTA and CDR2 FQGTGA.